Below, 2 T cell receptor beta chains from the same sample are listed, as sequenced in a study of graft-versus-host responses after intestinal transplantation. Sequencing used immunoSEQ multiplex PCR; TCRdb keeps in-frame clones, though not all of them. The sample consists of about 82,000 clones, 90% to 95% of them appearing once. The antigens these receptors bind are not known. Specimen: unstimulated CD4+ T cells sorted from spleen or lymph node cells, collected before intestinal transplant. These receptors all come from a human donor who received an intestinal transplant.

V gene TRBV7-2 combines with J gene TRBJ2-7; 11 bases are a match to TRBD2. V lost 7 bases, J lost 1 base, and 3 bases stayed unmatched. The length of the CDR3 is 14 residues. Germline V gives CDR1 SGHTA, CDR2 FQGNSA. The CDR3 protein is CASTGTSGSYEQYF. The CDR3 bases are TGTGCCAGCACCGGGACTAGCGGTTCCTACGAGCAGTACTTC.

This chain links TRBV5-4 with TRBJ1-1; tentative D call: TRBD1 (6 bases). Germline V gene data show CDR1 as SGHNT and CDR2 as YYREEE (reference sequence). V dropped 0 bases and J dropped 3 bases, with 15 bases sitting between them. CDR3 length equals 16 residues. The CDR3 nucleotides read TGTGCCAGCAGCTTGGGTGGTGGGGAGGGGGACACTGAAGCTTTCTTT. Protein sequence: CASSLGGGEGDTEAFF.